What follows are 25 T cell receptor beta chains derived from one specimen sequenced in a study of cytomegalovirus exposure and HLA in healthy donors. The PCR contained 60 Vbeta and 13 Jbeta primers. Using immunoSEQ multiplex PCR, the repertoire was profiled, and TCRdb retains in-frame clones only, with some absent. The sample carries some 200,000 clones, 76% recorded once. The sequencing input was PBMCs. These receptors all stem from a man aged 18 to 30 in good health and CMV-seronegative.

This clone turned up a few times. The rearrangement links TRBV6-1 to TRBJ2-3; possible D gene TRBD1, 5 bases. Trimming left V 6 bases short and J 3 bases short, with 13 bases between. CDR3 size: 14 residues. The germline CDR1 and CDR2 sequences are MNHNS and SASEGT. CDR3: CASSKGQGTDTQYF. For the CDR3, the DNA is TGTGCCAGCAGCAAGGGGCAAGGAACAGATACGCAGTATTTT.

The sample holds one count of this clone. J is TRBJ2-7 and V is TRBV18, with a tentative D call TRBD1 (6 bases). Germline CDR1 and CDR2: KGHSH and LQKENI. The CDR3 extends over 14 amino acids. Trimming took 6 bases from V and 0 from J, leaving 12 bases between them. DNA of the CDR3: TGTGCCAGCTCGACGACAGGTAACTCCTACGAGCAGTACTTC. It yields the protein CASSTTGNSYEQYF.

The CDR3 loop is CATLDRQNTEAFF. The CDR3 nucleotides read TGTGCCACCCTCGACAGACAGAACACTGAAGCTTTCTTT. The V and J genes are TRBV27 and TRBJ1-1, with D possibly being TRBD1 (5 bases). CDR1 and CDR2 from the germline V gene are MNHEY and SMNVEV (reference sequence). Trimming cost V 10 bases and J 1 base, with 13 bases left between them. The CDR3 loop spans 13 amino acids.

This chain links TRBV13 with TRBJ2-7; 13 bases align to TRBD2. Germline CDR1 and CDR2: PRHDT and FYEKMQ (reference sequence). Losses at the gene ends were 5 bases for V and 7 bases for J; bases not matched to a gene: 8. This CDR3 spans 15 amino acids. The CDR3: CASSEGLAGRREQYF. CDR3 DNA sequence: TGTGCCAGCAGCGAGGGACTAGCGGGACGTAGGGAGCAGTACTTC.

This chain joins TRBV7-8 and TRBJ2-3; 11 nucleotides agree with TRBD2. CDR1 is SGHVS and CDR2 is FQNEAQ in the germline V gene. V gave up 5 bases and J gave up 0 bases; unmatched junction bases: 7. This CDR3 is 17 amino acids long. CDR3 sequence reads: CASSRRLAGFSTDTQYF. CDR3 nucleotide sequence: TGTGCCAGCAGCCGAAGACTAGCGGGGTTTAGCACAGATACGCAGTATTTT.

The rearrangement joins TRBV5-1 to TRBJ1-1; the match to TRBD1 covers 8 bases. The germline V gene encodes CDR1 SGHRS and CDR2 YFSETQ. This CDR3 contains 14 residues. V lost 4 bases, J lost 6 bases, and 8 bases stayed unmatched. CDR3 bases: TGCGCCAGCAGCCAACAAGGACAGGGCGCTGAAGCTTTCTTT. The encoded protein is CASSQQGQGAEAFF. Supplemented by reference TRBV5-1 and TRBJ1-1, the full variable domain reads KAGVTQTPRYLIKTRGQQVTLSCSPISGHRSVSWYQQTPGQGLQFLFEYFSETQRNKGNFPGRFSGRQFSNSRSEMNVSTLELGDSALYLCASSQQGQGAEAFFGQGTRLTVV.

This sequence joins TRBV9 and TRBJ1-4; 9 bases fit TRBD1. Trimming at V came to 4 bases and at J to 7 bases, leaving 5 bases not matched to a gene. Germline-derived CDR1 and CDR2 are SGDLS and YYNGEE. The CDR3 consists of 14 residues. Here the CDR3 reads CASSTGTGTEKLFF. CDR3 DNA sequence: TGTGCCAGCAGCACCGGGACAGGGACTGAAAAACTGTTTTTT.

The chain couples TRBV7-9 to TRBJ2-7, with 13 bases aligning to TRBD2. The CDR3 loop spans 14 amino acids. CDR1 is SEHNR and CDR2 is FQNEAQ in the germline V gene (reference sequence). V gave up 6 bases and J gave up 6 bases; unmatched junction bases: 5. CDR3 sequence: CASSGTSGEAEQYF. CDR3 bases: TGTGCCAGCAGTGGGACTAGCGGGGAGGCCGAGCAGTACTTC.

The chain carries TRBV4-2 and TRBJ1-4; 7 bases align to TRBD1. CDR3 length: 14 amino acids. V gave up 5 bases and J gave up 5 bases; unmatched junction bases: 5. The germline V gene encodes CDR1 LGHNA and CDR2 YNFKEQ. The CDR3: CASSSGGANEKLFF. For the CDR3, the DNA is TGTGCCAGCAGCTCAGGGGGTGCAAATGAAAAACTGTTTTTT.

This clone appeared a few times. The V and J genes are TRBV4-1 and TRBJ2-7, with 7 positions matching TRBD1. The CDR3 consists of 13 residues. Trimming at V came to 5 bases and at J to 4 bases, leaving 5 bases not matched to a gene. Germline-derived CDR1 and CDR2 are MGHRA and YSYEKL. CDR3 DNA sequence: TGCGCCAGCAGCTTCCAGACAGGGTACGAGCAGTACTTC. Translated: CASSFQTGYEQYF.

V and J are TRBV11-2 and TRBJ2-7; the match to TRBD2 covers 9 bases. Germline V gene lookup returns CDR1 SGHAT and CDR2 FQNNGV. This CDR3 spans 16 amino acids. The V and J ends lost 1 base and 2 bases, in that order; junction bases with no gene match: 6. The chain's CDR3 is CASSLAPLAGAYEQYF. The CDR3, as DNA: TGTGCCAGCAGCTTAGCGCCTTTAGCGGGAGCCTACGAGCAGTACTTC.

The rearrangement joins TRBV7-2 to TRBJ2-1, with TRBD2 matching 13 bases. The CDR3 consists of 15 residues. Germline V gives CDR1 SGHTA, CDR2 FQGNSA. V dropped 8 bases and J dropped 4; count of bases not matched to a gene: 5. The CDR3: CASGRLAGGYNEQFF. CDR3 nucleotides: TGTGCCAGCGGACGACTAGCGGGGGGATACAATGAGCAGTTCTTC. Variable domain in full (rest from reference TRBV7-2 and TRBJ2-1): GAGVSQSPSNKVTEKGKDVELRCDPISGHTALYWYRQSLGQGLEFLIYFQGNSAPDKSGLPSDRFSAERTGGSVSTLTIQRTQQEDSAVYLCASGRLAGGYNEQFFGPGTRLTVL.

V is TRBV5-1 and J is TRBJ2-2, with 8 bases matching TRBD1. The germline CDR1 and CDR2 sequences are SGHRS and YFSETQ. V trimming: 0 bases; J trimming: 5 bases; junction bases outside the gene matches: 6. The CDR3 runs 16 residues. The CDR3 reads CASSLVLTGVTGELFF. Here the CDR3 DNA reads TGCGCCAGCAGCTTGGTTCTGACAGGGGTTACCGGGGAGCTGTTTTTT.

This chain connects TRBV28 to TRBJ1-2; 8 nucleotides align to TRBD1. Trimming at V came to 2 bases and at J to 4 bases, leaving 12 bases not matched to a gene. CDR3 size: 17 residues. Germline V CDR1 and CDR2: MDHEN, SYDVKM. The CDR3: CASSLGGAGGNSYGYTF. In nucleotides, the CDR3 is TGTGCCAGCAGTTTAGGGGGGGCAGGGGGCAACAGCTATGGCTACACCTTC.

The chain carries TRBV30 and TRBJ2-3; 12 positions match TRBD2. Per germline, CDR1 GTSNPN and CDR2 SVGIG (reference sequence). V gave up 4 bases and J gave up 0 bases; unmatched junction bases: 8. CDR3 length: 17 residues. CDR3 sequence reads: CAWTRTSGTSSTDTQYF. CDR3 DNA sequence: TGTGCCTGGACTAGGACTAGCGGGACCTCTAGCACAGATACGCAGTATTTT.

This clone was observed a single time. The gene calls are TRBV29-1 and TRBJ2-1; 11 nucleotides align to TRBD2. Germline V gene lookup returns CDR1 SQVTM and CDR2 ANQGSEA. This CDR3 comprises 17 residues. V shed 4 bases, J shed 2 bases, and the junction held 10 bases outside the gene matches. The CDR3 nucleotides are TGCAGCGTTGTTACCGGGACTAGCGGAAGTCCCTACAATGAGCAGTTCTTC. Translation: CSVVTGTSGSPYNEQFF.

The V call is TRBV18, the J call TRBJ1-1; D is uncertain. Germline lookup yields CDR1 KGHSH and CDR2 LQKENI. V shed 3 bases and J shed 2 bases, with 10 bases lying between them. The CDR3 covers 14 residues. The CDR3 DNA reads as TGTGCCAGCTCACCGGCGGTGATCAACACTGAAGCTTTCTTT. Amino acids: CASSPAVINTEAFF.

The CDR3: CASSIRGGQGVSYEQYF. The DNA for the CDR3 is TGTGCCAGTAGTATAAGGGGGGGACAGGGAGTCTCCTACGAGCAGTACTTC. This chain links TRBV19 with TRBJ2-7, with 9 bases matching TRBD1. V was pared by 2 bases and J by 0 bases, with 8 bases of the junction left unmatched. CDR3 length: 17 amino acids. In germline, CDR1 is LNHDA, CDR2 SQIVND (reference sequence). The whole variable domain, remainder taken from reference TRBV19 and TRBJ2-7, is DGGITQSPKYLFRKEGQNVTLSCEQNLNHDAMYWYRQDPGQGLRLIYYSQIVNDFQKGDIAEGYSVSREKKESFPLTVTSAQKNPTAFYLCASSIRGGQGVSYEQYFGPGTRLTVT.

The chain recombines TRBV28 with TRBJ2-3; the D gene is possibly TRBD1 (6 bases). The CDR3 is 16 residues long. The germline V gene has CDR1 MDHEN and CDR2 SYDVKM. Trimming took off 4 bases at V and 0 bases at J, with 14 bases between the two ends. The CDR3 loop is CASSSLAGASTDTQYF. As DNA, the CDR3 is TGTGCCAGCAGTTCGTTAGCAGGGGCGAGCACAGATACGCAGTATTTT.

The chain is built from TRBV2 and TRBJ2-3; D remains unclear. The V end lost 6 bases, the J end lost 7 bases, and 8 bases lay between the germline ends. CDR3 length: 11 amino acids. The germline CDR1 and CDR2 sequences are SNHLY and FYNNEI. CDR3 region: CASRSANTQYF. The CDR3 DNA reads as TGTGCCAGCAGGTCAGCGAATACGCAGTATTTT.

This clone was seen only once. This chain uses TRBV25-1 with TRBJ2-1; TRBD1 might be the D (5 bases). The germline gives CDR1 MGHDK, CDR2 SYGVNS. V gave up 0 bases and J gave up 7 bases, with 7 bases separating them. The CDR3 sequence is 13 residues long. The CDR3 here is CASSEYRDNEQFF. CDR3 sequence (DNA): TGTGCCAGCAGTGAATACAGGGATAATGAGCAGTTCTTC.

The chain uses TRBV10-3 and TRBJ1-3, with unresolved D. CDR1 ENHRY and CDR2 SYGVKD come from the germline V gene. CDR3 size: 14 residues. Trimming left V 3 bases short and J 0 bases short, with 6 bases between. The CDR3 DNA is TGTGCCATCAGTGAAAACATCTCTGGAAACACCATATATTTT. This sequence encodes CAISENISGNTIYF.

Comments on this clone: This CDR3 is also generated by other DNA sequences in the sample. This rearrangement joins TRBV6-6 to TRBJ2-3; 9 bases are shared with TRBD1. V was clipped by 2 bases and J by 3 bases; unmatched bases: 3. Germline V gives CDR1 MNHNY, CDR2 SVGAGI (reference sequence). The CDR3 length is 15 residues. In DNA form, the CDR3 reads TGTGCCAGCAGTTACCCGGGACAGGGAACAGATACGCAGTATTTT. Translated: CASSYPGQGTDTQYF.

CDR3 sequence: CASRIVGTGQNTEAFF. DNA of the CDR3: TGTGCCAGTAGGATCGTCGGGACAGGGCAGAACACTGAAGCTTTCTTT. The chain carries TRBV19 and TRBJ1-1; the match to TRBD1 covers 9 bases. Germline CDR1 reads LNHDA; CDR2 reads SQIVND (reference sequence). CDR3 length equals 16 residues. V lost 6 bases to trimming and J lost 1 base; unmatched junction nucleotides: 9.

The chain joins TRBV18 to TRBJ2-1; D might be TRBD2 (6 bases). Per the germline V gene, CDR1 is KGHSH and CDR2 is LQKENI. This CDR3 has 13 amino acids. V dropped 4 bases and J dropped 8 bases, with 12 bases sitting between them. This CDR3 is CASSQRGGDEQFF. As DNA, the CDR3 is TGTGCCAGCTCACAACGGGGAGGCGATGAGCAGTTCTTC.